Presented here are 30 T cell receptor beta chains from one specimen sequenced in a study of blood T cell repertoires in COVID-19 (TCRdb year 2020). Library preparation was by the immunoSEQ multiplex PCR assay. TCRdb mirrors the immuneACCESS table, restricted to in-frame sequences. Some clones are absent from its copies; in checked studies, under half trace to an unresolved V gene, and the reason for the others is unknown. The sample table holds some 59,000 clones, of which 90% to 95% were seen once. The top ten hold roughly 3.9% of the sample. The sequenced sample was peripheral blood. These receptor sequences come from a man aged 50-60 years with acute or convalescent COVID-19.

This sequence joins TRBV7-8 and TRBJ2-5; 7 nucleotides match TRBD2. V trimming: 5 bases; J trimming: 3 bases; junction bases outside the gene matches: 9. The CDR3 has 15 residues. Germline V gene data show CDR1 as SGHVS and CDR2 as FQNEAQ. The CDR3 protein is CASSLPTSREETQYF. The CDR3 region has the DNA TGTGCCAGCAGCCTTCCGACTAGCAGAGAAGAGACCCAGTACTTC.

This chain uses TRBV24-1 with TRBJ2-1, with a tentative D call TRBD2 (5 bases). V lost 3 bases, J lost 4 bases, and 6 bases lay in between. CDR3 length: 13 residues. From germline, CDR1 is KGHDR and CDR2 SFDVKD. The CDR3 is CATSDGGYNEQFF. The CDR3 region has the DNA TGTGCCACCAGTGATGGCGGGTACAATGAGCAGTTCTTC.

The chain is built from TRBV30 and TRBJ2-4, with D maybe TRBD2 (6 bases). V lost 7 bases to trimming and J lost 1 base, with 20 bases between them. Germline V lookup: CDR1 GTSNPN, CDR2 SVGIG (reference sequence). The CDR3 runs 16 residues. CDR3 coding DNA: TGTGCCTTACTAGCCCACCCCCCCTCGGCCAAAAACATTCAGTACTTC. This codes for CALLAHPPSAKNIQYF.

The gene calls are TRBV10-1 and TRBJ2-7; TRBD2 aligns across 7 bases. This CDR3 region has 14 residues. V shed 6 bases and J 2 bases; nucleotides not matched to a gene: 7. Germline V gene sequence: CDR1 WNHNN, CDR2 SYGVQD (reference sequence). The chain's CDR3 is CASRKAGTPYEQYF. The CDR3 DNA follows: TGCGCCAGCAGGAAAGCGGGAACCCCCTACGAGCAGTACTTC.

The V and J genes are TRBV28 and TRBJ2-7, with TRBD2 matching 8 bases. With V trimmed by 6 bases and J by 3 bases, 7 bases remained unmatched. Germline CDR1 reads MDHEN; CDR2 reads SYDVKM. There are 14 residues in the CDR3. CDR3 nucleotides: TGTGCCAGCAGCCGGAGCGGGAGTAACTACGAGCAGTACTTC. Encoded protein: CASSRSGSNYEQYF.

The chain links TRBV7-2 to TRBJ1-2; D might be TRBD1 (5 bases). Trimming shortened V by 3 bases and J by 7 bases, and 12 bases separated the two germline ends. Germline V gene data show CDR1 as SGHTA and CDR2 as FQGNSA. The CDR3 has 13 amino acids. CDR3 loop: CASSFREGSGYTF. The CDR3 DNA reads as TGTGCCAGCAGCTTTAGGGAGGGGTCTGGCTACACCTTC.

The chain links TRBV7-9 to TRBJ1-6; 7 positions match TRBD1. The junction had 4 bases not matched to a gene; V was cut back by 8 bases and J by 0 bases. This CDR3 is 15 amino acids long. CDR1 is SEHNR, CDR2 FQNEAQ, per germline (reference sequence). This CDR3 is CASEPGGSYNSPLHF. The CDR3 bases are TGTGCCAGCGAACCAGGGGGCTCCTATAATTCACCCCTCCACTTT.

This chain uses TRBV30 with TRBJ2-1, with D maybe TRBD2 (5 bases). Trimming left V 4 bases short and J 14 bases short, with 18 bases between. The germline V gene has CDR1 GTSNPN and CDR2 SVGIG (reference sequence). This CDR3 contains 12 residues. The CDR3 protein is CAWKKGPTREFF. The DNA for the CDR3 is TGTGCCTGGAAGAAGGGCCCTACTAGGGAGTTCTTC.

V and J are TRBV6-1 and TRBJ1-1; D possibly corresponds to TRBD1 (6 bases). V gave up 3 bases and J gave up 1 base, with 12 bases separating them. The germline gives CDR1 MNHNS, CDR2 SASEGT. This CDR3 region has 15 residues. The CDR3: CASSDMGAGNTEAFF. CDR3 coding DNA: TGTGCCAGCAGTGATATGGGGGCCGGGAACACTGAAGCTTTCTTT.

The chain joins TRBV7-2 to TRBJ2-2, with D tentatively TRBD2 (6 bases). Germline V gene sequence: CDR1 SGHTA, CDR2 FQGNSA. Trimming took off 5 bases at V and 2 bases at J, with 15 bases between the two ends. The CDR3 contains 16 residues. The CDR3 reads CASSPRVAVNTGELFF. CDR3 bases: TGTGCCAGCAGCCCCCGGGTAGCGGTTAACACCGGGGAGCTGTTTTTT.

The chain joins TRBV7-2 to TRBJ1-5; 8 bases align to TRBD1. CDR1 is SGHTA, CDR2 FQGNSA, per germline. The CDR3 spans 14 residues. V was clipped by 4 bases and J by 5 bases; unmatched bases: 4. The CDR3: CASSSLTGDQPQHF. CDR3 nucleotide sequence: TGTGCCAGCAGCTCACTGACAGGGGATCAGCCCCAGCATTTT.

The DNA of the CDR3 is TGTGCCAGTAGTGCCAGCCTAGGAGATACGCAGTATTTT. Its translation: CASSASLGDTQYF. J is TRBJ2-3 and V is TRBV19; the D is unclear. CDR3 length: 13 residues. Germline assignment: CDR1 LNHDA and CDR2 SQIVND (reference sequence). V was trimmed by 5 bases and J by 5 bases, leaving 11 bases between them.

The genes are TRBV12-3 or TRBV12-4 and TRBJ1-1; tentatively, D is TRBD1 (5 bases). Deletions cut 3 bases from V and 3 bases from J, with 8 bases between. CDR3 length equals 13 residues. The CDR3 loop reads CASSLARDTEAFF. The CDR3 DNA reads TGTGCCAGCAGTTTGGCCAGGGACACTGAAGCTTTCTTT.

V is TRBV2 and J is TRBJ2-7, with D possibly TRBD2 on 6 matching bases. V lost 7 bases and J lost 3, with 13 bases in between. This CDR3 is built from 13 residues. The V gene's germline CDR1 is SNHLY and CDR2 FYNNEI. The CDR3 loop is CASKEAGYYEQYF. The CDR3 DNA is TGTGCCAGCAAAGAGGCGGGATACTACGAGCAGTACTTC.

This chain uses TRBV6-5 with TRBJ1-1; 7 nucleotides align to TRBD1. V was clipped by 6 bases and J by 2 bases; unmatched bases: 9. Germline V gene lookup returns CDR1 MNHEY and CDR2 SVGAGI. There are 15 residues in the CDR3. CDR3 amino acids: CASSPPAGGNTEAFF. As DNA, the CDR3 is TGTGCCAGCAGCCCGCCCGCAGGGGGAAACACTGAAGCTTTCTTT.

The chain couples TRBV9 to TRBJ1-4, with 9 bases matching TRBD1. Germline CDR1 reads SGDLS; CDR2 reads YYNGEE. The CDR3 spans 17 residues. The V gene end was trimmed by 3 bases and the J gene end by 6 bases; junction bases not matched to a gene: 12. CDR3 protein: CASSDGTKTGGYEKLFF. The CDR3 DNA sequence: TGTGCCAGCAGCGACGGGACAAAGACAGGGGGGTATGAAAAACTGTTTTTT.

The rearrangement links TRBV5-6 to TRBJ2-7, with 9 nucleotides matching TRBD1. The V and J ends lost 5 bases and 7 bases, in that order; junction bases with no gene match: 4. The germline V gene has CDR1 SGHDT and CDR2 YYEEEE. The CDR3 is 12 amino acids. CDR3 in DNA: TGTGCCAGCAGACAGGGGGCGCGGGAGCAGTACTTC. This sequence encodes CASRQGAREQYF.

The DNA of the CDR3 is TGCGCCAGCAGTGATAGCGGGAGTAATGAGCAGTTCTTC. Translating gives CASSDSGSNEQFF. This chain connects TRBV10-2 to TRBJ2-1, with TRBD2 matching 9 bases. V lost 3 bases and J lost 7; bases outside the gene matches: 1. Germline CDR1 WSHSY, CDR2 SAAADI. This CDR3 has 13 amino acids.

The rearrangement uses TRBV6-4 and TRBJ2-1; TRBD1 aligns across 11 bases. The V segment lost 2 bases and the J segment 8 bases; nucleotides outside the gene matches: 5. CDR1 is MRHNA, CDR2 SNTAGT, per germline. CDR3 length equals 15 residues. The CDR3 nucleotides are TGTGCCAGCAGTGACGGACAGGGGGCGACGGATGAGCAGTTCTTC. The encoded protein is CASSDGQGATDEQFF.

This rearrangement joins TRBV3-1 (or the pseudogene TRBV3-2) to TRBJ1-1; weak D call: TRBD1 (5 bases). CDR3 length equals 12 residues. Trimming removed 4 bases at V and 10 bases at J, with 13 bases between. Germline CDR1 is LGHDT and CDR2 is YNNKEL (reference sequence). This CDR3 is CASSPTGGGAFF. In DNA, the CDR3 is TGTGCCAGCAGCCCCACCGGGGGGGGAGCTTTCTTT.

The chain joins TRBV7-9 to TRBJ1-1; the D is unclear. CDR3 size: 14 residues. The V end lost 0 bases, the J end lost 1 base, and 6 bases lay between the germline ends. CDR1 SEHNR and CDR2 FQNEAQ come from the germline V gene (reference sequence). The CDR3 reads CASSLAPGNTEAFF. DNA of the CDR3: TGTGCCAGCAGCTTAGCGCCAGGGAACACTGAAGCTTTCTTT.

The chain uses TRBV7-2 and TRBJ2-7; D gene uncertain. The V gene's germline CDR1 is SGHTA and CDR2 FQGNSA. CDR3 length: 12 residues. V was cut by 5 bases and J by 5 bases, with 10 bases left in between. This CDR3 reads CASSHYPNEQYF. The CDR3 DNA follows: TGTGCCAGCAGCCACTACCCCAACGAGCAGTACTTC.

This clone was detected once. This chain joins TRBV5-1 and TRBJ2-2; 7 bases are shared with TRBD1. Germline CDR1 reads SGHRS; CDR2 reads YFSETQ. The ends lost 4 bases at V and 4 bases at J; junction bases unmatched: 7. The CDR3 totals 15 residues. CDR3 protein: CASSVGGQVTGELFF. As DNA, the CDR3 is TGCGCCAGCAGCGTAGGAGGACAGGTCACCGGGGAGCTGTTTTTT. The full variable domain, its missing parts supplied by reference TRBV5-1 and TRBJ2-2, is KAGVTQTPRYLIKTRGQQVTLSCSPISGHRSVSWYQQTPGQGLQFLFEYFSETQRNKGNFPGRFSGRQFSNSRSEMNVSTLELGDSALYLCASSVGGQVTGELFFGEGSRLTVL.

This clone was seen only a few times. The chain combines TRBV9 with TRBJ1-4; 9 bases agree with TRBD1. CDR1 is SGDLS, CDR2 YYNGEE, per germline. V lost 0 bases and J lost 3; bases outside the gene matches: 0. The CDR3 is made up of 15 amino acids. The CDR3 loop reads CASSVGQGANEKLFF. The CDR3 coding sequence is TGTGCCAGCAGCGTAGGACAGGGGGCTAATGAAAAACTGTTTTTT. Combining the CDR3 with reference TRBV9 and TRBJ1-4 gives the whole variable domain DSGVTQTPKHLITATGQRVTLRCSPRSGDLSVYWYQQSLDQGLQFLIQYYNGEERAKGNILERFSAQQFPDLHSELNLSSLELGDSALYFCASSVGQGANEKLFFGSGTQLSVL.

The chain has TRBV3-1 (or the pseudogene TRBV3-2) and TRBJ1-2, with a tentative D call TRBD1 (5 bases). The CDR3 has 14 residues. From germline, CDR1 is LGHDT and CDR2 YNNKEL (reference sequence). V shed 0 bases and J shed 8 bases, with 13 bases lying between them. As DNA, the CDR3 is TGTGCCAGCAGCCAAGATCGGGGGGGGAGAGGCTACACCTTC. Protein product: CASSQDRGGRGYTF.

The chain links TRBV6-5 to TRBJ1-1, with TRBD1 as a possible D gene (5 bases). CDR3 size: 12 residues. V was cut by 0 bases and J by 11 bases, with 10 bases left in between. Germline V gene sequence: CDR1 MNHEY, CDR2 SVGAGI. CDR3 DNA sequence: TGTGCCAGCAGTTACTCGGGCGGGGGGGCTTTCTTT. Its protein is CASSYSGGGAFF.

There are a few counts of this clone. The V call is TRBV5-4, the J call TRBJ2-2, with a weak D call TRBD2 (5 bases). CDR3 length: 13 amino acids. The V gene lost 6 bases and the J gene lost 7 bases, with 13 bases spanning the gap. Germline CDR1 SGHNT, CDR2 YYREEE (reference sequence). CDR3 sequence: CASKSPRGGELFF. For the CDR3, the DNA is TGTGCCAGCAAATCCCCCCGGGGCGGGGAGCTGTTTTTT.

The V gene is TRBV2, the J gene TRBJ1-3; the D is unclear. Trimming pared 3 bases from V and 4 bases from J, leaving 10 bases between. The CDR3 runs 14 residues. The germline gives CDR1 SNHLY, CDR2 FYNNEI. CDR3 amino acids: CASSEVLGGNTIYF. The CDR3 DNA reads as TGTGCCAGCAGTGAGGTACTCGGGGGAAACACCATATATTTT.

The chain recombines TRBV5-1 with TRBJ2-1; D may be TRBD1 (5 bases). Per germline, CDR1 SGHRS and CDR2 YFSETQ. The germline V and J ends were trimmed by 0 bases and 0 bases, with 7 bases remaining between them. The CDR3 runs 15 residues. The CDR3: CASSLGQSSYNEQFF. CDR3 nucleotides: TGCGCCAGCAGCTTGGGACAGTCCTCCTACAATGAGCAGTTCTTC.

The chain recombines TRBV18 with TRBJ2-5; 8 nucleotides align to TRBD2. This CDR3 spans 13 amino acids. Germline values: CDR1 KGHSH, CDR2 LQKENI. J gave up 4 bases and V 3 bases, and 1 base lay outside the gene matches. The CDR3 spells CASSPGLGETQYF. The CDR3 DNA reads as TGTGCCAGCTCACCGGGACTAGGAGAGACCCAGTACTTC.